This passage covers 3 T cell receptor beta chains from one sample sequenced in a study of Ad26.COV2.S vaccination and SARS-CoV-2 variants. Here immunoSEQ multiplex PCR was the method, and the copy in TCRdb shows in-frame clones only, minus some. The repertoire holds about 350,000 clones, with more than 85% as singletons. The treatment here: about 20 received Ad26.COV2.S at low or high dose, single or two shots; about 5 received placebo; per-sample allocation not given. Samples analyzed were those drawn on day 63 after the first vaccine or placebo injection. The source was peripheral blood, collected in a trial of Ad26.COV2.S vaccine versus placebo. These receptors were taken from a person between 18 and 59 years old who received the Ad26.COV2.S COVID-19 vaccine or a placebo.

V and J are TRBV6-1 and TRBJ2-5; 8 positions agree with TRBD2. The CDR3 consists of 18 residues. Germline V gene data show CDR1 as MNHNS and CDR2 as SASEGT. Trimming cost V 2 bases and J 5 bases; bases outside gene matches: 16. The DNA of the CDR3 is TGTGCCAGCAGTGAAATAGCCGGCAGGGTCCTAGCGGGCGAGACCCAGTACTTC. Protein sequence: CASSEIAGRVLAGETQYF.

The chain combines TRBV21-1 with TRBJ1-5; TRBD1, the D gene given by the table, was not confirmed from the DNA. TRBV21-1 is recorded as a pseudogene. The CDR3 extends over 16 amino acids. The CDR3 loop reads CASYGGWDRGRQPQHF. The DNA of the CDR3 is TGTGCCAGCTATGGCGGTTGGGACAGGGGGAGGCAGCCCCAGCATTTT.

The V call is TRBV19, the J call TRBJ1-1; 8 bases are shared with TRBD1. This CDR3 comprises 13 residues. The V and J ends lost 6 bases and 4 bases, in that order; junction bases with no gene match: 4. The germline V gene encodes CDR1 LNHDA and CDR2 SQIVND (reference sequence). The CDR3 DNA sequence: TGTGCCAGTAGAGAGGACAGGGTCACTGAAGCTTTCTTT. Translating it yields CASREDRVTEAFF.